Listed below are T cell receptor beta chains from one sample, sequenced in a study of human T cells and chemical hapten exposure. TCRdb reprocessed the RACE reads with MiXCR, giving one entry per CDR3 protein. The table has 60,000 to 80,000 distinct CDR3 sequences, under 7.5% seen once; the top ten hold around 3.4%. Material for sequencing was whole blood. The origin of the receptors is a female donor in good health. Some clones in this sample may be carry-over from other donors' samples. CDR3s include the opening cysteine and the closing phenylalanine or tryptophan. Fields, in order: V gene, J gene, CDR3 protein.

TRBV29-1,TRBJ1-1,CSVGTEGTEAFF
TRBV4-3,TRBJ2-5,CASSQDGLGEEGQETQYF
TRBV4-3,TRBJ1-1,CASSQQMNTEAFF
TRBV5-6,TRBJ2-7,CASSYTSAPDEQYF
TRBV3-1,TRBJ2-2,CASSHLITGELFF
TRBV6-2/TRBV6-3,TRBJ2-3,CASSTGGETDTQYF
TRBV20-1,TRBJ1-6,CSAREPQGDNSPLHF
TRBV24-1,TRBJ2-5,CATSDTRTQQETQYF
TRBV20-1,TRBJ2-1,CSASRMDEQFF
TRBV20-1,TRBJ2-7,CSARRDDYEQYF
TRBV7-9,TRBJ2-6,CASSILTGVSGANVLTF
TRBV4-3,TRBJ1-6,CASSQETPRSSYNSPLHF
TRBV24-1,TRBJ2-7,CATSDSGTSGRRYEQYF
TRBV14,TRBJ2-4,CASSQGDTNIQYF
TRBV12-3/TRBV12-4,TRBJ2-7,CASSSPLQGPSYEQYF
TRBV3-1,TRBJ2-5,CASSHTLAGVEETQYF
TRBV18,TRBJ1-1,CASSQNVQTVYTEAFF
TRBV29-1,TRBJ2-1,CSVESRGDEQFF
TRBV28,TRBJ2-7,CASAEDGYSYEQYF
TRBV29-1,TRBJ2-1,CSVGLAVYNEQFF
TRBV19,TRBJ2-1,CASRGNFRNEQFF
TRBV5-1,TRBJ2-6,CASSFEMGNSPTGANVLTF
TRBV12-3/TRBV12-4,TRBJ2-5,CASSLAVGQTQYF
TRBV29-1,TRBJ1-4,CSVGVQGGEKLFF
TRBV29-1,TRBJ2-5,CSVDRGSTGEETQYF
TRBV14,TRBJ2-7,CASRRTGTGDYEQYF
TRBV7-9,TRBJ2-3,CASSLQRGLDTQYF
TRBV28,TRBJ1-3,CASSFQGTRNTIYF
TRBV2,TRBJ2-1,CASTMTSVHNEQFF
TRBV2,TRBJ1-4,CASSDILAATNEKLFF
TRBV9,TRBJ2-7,CASSVGLANYEQYF
TRBV7-2,TRBJ2-1,CASSLDSLVSRGEQFF
TRBV3-1,TRBJ2-7,CASSKAGTEYEQYF
TRBV29-1,TRBJ2-5,CSPSGPAETQYF
TRBV28,TRBJ2-5,CASSPSGAPRETQYF
TRBV20-1,TRBJ1-5,CSARGRRGPQPQHF
TRBV6-6,TRBJ1-4,CASSRTENEKLFF
TRBV20-1,TRBJ2-1,CSASSGGRAGEQFF
TRBV6-5,TRBJ2-7,CASSYSMGQQDEQYF
TRBV7-2,TRBJ2-1,CASSFVAGGKGEQFF
TRBV7-3,TRBJ1-6,CASTTMVGSPLHF
TRBV28,TRBJ1-1,CASTLNGNTEAFF
TRBV2,TRBJ1-3,CASSQELWDTIYF
TRBV20-1,TRBJ2-3,CSARETSGRYF
TRBV28,TRBJ2-3,CASSTDVDTQYF
TRBV2,TRBJ2-5,CASIVMREETQYF
TRBV27,TRBJ2-7,CASTSLAGVREQYF
TRBV6-1,TRBJ2-1,CASTQPVSGSMDEQFF
TRBV6-2/TRBV6-3,TRBJ2-7,CASSYSDSAYEQYF
TRBV20-1,TRBJ2-5,CSAIYRGQRYF
TRBV19,TRBJ1-5,CASSIVGVDQPQHF
TRBV25-1,TRBJ2-1,CASSEGSSYNEQFF
TRBV7-2,TRBJ1-2,CASSPYKVGGYTF
TRBV7-2,TRBJ1-1,CASSPGTGFRTEAFF
TRBV29-1,TRBJ2-1,CSVEDTGNEQFF
TRBV6-2/TRBV6-3,TRBJ2-7,CASSYPIPGLAALEQYF
TRBV29-1,TRBJ2-6,CSVEGGRYGANVLTF
TRBV6-5,TRBJ2-3,CASWDSLTDTQYF
TRBV27,TRBJ2-3,CASSDITQGSTDTQYF